This T cell receptor (beta chain) derives from a study of T-cell reconstitution after alpha-beta-depleted transplantation in children. Unique molecular identifiers were incorporated into the prepared TCRbeta library. TCRdb reprocessed the PCR reads with MiXCR, giving one entry per CDR3 protein. Of approximately 100,000 distinct CDR3 sequences listed, 9.5% to 15% are singletons. This clonotype has at least ten counts. CDR3 length: 15 amino acids. Germline CDR1 SGHTA, CDR2 FQGNSA. V was cut by 5 bases and J by 2 bases, with 13 bases left in between. The sequence came from a human donor who donated a stem cell graft to a child with inherited bone marrow failure. V and J are TRBV7-2 and TRBJ1-5, with D unresolved. Specimen: PBMCs from the stem cell graft donor, collected from the stem cell graft. The CDR3 protein is CASSPIADGNQPQHF. CDR3 DNA sequence: TGTGCCAGCAGCCCAATAGCCGATGGCAATCAGCCCCAGCATTTT.